This T cell receptor beta chain emerged from a study of cytomegalovirus exposure and HLA in healthy donors. This clone was observed a few times. Germline CDR1 reads MNHNS; CDR2 reads SASEGT. Between the trimmed V and J ends, which lost 3 bases and 6 bases, there was a span of 13 bases. The CDR3 runs 14 residues. Vbeta (60) and Jbeta (13) primers were used in the PCR. Assay used: immunoSEQ multiplex PCR; TCRdb lists only in-frame clones, some missing. The sample shows 150,000 or so clones, 80% of them seen only once. Input material: PBMCs. The TCR sequence derives from a man aged 25 to 45 in good health and CMV-seronegative. The rearrangement links TRBV6-1 to TRBJ2-3; possibly TRBD2 for D (5 bases). The CDR3 DNA reads as TGTGCCAGCAGTGAGCTAGCAACAGCCGATACGCAGTATTTT. Encoded protein: CASSELATADTQYF.